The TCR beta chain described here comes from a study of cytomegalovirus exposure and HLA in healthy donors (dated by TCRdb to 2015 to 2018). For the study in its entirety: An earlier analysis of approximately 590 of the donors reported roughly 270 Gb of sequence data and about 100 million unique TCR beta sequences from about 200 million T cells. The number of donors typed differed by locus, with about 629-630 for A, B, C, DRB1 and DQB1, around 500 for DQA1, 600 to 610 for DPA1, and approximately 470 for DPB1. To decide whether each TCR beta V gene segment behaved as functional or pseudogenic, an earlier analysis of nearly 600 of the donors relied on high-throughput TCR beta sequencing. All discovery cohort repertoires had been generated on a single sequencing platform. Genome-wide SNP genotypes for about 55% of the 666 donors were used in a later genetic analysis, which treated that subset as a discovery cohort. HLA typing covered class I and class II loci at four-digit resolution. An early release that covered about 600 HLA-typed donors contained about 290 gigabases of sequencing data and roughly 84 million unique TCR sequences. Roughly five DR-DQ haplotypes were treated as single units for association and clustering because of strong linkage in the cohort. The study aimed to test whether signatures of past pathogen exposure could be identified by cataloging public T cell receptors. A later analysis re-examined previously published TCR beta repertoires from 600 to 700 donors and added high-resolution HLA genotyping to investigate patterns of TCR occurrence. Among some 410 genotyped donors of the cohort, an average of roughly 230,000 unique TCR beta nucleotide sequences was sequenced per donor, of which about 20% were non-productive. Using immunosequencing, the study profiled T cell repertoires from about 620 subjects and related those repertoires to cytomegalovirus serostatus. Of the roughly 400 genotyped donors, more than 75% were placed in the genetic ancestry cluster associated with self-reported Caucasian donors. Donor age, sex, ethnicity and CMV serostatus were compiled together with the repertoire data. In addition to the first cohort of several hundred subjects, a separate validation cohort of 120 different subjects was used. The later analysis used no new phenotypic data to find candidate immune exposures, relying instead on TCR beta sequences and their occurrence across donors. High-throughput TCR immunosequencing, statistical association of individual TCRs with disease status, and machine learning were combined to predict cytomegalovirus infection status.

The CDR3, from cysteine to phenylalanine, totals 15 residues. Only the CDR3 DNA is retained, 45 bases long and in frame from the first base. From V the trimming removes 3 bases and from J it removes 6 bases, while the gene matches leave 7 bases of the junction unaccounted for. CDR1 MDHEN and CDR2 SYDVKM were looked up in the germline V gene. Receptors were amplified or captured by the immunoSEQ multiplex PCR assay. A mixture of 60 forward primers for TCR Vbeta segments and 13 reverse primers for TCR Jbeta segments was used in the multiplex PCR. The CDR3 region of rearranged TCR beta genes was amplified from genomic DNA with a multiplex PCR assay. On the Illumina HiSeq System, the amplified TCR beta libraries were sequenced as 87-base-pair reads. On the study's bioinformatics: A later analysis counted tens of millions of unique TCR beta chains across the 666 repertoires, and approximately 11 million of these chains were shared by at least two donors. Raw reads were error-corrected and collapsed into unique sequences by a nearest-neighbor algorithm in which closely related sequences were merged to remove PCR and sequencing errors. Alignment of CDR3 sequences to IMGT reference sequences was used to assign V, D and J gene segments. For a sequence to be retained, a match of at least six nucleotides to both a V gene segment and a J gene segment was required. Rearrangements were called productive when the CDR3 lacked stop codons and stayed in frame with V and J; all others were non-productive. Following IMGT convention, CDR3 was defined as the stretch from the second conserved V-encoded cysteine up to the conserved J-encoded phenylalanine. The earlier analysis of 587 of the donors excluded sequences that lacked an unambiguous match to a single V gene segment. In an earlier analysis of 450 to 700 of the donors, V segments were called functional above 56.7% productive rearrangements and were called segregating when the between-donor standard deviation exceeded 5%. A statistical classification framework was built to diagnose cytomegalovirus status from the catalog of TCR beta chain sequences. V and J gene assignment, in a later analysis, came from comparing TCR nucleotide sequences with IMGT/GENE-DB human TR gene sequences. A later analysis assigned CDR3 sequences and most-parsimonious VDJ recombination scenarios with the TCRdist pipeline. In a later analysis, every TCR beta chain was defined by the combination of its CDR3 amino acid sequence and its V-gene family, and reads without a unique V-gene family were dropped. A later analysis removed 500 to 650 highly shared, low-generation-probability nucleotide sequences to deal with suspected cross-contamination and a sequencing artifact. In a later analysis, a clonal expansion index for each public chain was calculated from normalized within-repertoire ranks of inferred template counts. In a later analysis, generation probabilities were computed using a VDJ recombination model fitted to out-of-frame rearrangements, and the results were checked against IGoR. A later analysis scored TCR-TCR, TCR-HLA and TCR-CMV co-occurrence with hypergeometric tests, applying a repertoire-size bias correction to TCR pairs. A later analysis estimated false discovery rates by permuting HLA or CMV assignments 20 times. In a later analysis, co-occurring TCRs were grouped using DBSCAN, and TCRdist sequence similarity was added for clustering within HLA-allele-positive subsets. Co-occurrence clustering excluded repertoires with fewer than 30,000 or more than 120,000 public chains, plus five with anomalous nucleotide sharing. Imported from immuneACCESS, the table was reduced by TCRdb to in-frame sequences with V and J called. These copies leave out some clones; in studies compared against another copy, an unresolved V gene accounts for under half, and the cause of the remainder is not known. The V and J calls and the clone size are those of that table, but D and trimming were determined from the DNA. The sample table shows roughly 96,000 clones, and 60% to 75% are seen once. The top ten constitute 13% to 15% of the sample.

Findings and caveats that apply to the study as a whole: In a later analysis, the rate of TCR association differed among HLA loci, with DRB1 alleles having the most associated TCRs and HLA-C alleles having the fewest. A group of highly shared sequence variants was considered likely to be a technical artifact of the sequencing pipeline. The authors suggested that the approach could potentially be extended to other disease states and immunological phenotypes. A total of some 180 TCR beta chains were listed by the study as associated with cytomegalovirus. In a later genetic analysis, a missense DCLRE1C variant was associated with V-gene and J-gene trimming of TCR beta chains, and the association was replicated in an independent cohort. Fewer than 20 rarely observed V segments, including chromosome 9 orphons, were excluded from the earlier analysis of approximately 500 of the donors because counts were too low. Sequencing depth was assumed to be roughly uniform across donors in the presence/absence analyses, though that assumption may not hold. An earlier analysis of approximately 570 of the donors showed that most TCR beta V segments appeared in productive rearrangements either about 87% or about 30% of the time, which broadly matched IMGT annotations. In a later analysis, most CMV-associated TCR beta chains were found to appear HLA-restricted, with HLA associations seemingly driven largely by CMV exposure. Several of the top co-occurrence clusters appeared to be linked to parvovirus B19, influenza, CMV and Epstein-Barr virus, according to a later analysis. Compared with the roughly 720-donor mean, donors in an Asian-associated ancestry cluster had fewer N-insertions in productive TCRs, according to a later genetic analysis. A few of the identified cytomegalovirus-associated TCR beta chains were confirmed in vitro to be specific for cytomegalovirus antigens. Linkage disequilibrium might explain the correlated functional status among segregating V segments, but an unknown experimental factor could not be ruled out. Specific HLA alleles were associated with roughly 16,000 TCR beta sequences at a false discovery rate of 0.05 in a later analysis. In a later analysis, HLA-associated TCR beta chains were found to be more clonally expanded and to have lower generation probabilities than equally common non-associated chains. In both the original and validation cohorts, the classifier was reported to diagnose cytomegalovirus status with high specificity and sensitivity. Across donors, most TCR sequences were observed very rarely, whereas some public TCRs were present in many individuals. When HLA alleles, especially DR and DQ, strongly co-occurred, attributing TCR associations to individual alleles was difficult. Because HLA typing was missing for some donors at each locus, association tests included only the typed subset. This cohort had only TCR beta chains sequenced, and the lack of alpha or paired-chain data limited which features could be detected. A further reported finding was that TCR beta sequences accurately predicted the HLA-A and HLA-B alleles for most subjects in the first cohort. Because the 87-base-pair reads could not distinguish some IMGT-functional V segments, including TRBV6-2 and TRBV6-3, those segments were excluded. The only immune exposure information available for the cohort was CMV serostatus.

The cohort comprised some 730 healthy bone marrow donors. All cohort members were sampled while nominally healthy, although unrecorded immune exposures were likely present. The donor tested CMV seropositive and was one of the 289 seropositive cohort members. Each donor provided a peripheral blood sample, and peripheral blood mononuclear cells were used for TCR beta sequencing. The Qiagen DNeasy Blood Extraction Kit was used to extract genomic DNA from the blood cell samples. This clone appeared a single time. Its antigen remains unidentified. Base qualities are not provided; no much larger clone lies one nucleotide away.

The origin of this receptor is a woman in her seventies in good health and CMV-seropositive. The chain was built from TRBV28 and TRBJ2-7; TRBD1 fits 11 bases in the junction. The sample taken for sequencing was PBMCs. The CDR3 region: CASSLIIGQGAEQYF. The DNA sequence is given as TGTGCCAGCAGTTTGATTATTGGACAGGGGGCCGAGCAGTACTTC.